The text below deals with one T cell receptor beta chain. What it recognizes is unknown. The data were obtained in a study of radiotherapy plus CTLA-4 blockade in lung cancer. For the study at large: About 17% of enrolled patients responded objectively, and about 31% had disease control.

Findings of the study overall: Tumor-origin TCR clones grew in blood after radiotherapy plus ipilimumab. Reports state that early shifts in blood T cell clones, with interferon-beta, best predicted response.

V was pared by 6 bases and J by 5 bases, with 8 bases between. The CDR3 is 12 amino acids. Germline CDR1 is SGHDN and CDR2 is FVKESK. Those patients who had chemo-refractory metastatic non-small-cell lung cancer were given focal radiation along with CTLA-4 blockade through ipilimumab. This table comes from immunoSEQ multiplex PCR, and its TCRdb copy is limited to in-frame clones, with some not included. Of around 130,000 clones in the sample, more than 80% are singletons; the top ten hold about 7%. The sequencing here drew on peripheral blood, taken from a patient treated with radiotherapy plus ipilimumab. The chain has TRBV14 and TRBJ2-1; D gene ambiguous. This TCR derives from a human donor with non-small cell lung cancer that progressed on radiotherapy plus ipilimumab. The DNA of the CDR3 is TGTGCCAGCAGTAAGGACGACAATGAGCAGTTCTTC. Translated, it gives CASSKDDNEQFF.